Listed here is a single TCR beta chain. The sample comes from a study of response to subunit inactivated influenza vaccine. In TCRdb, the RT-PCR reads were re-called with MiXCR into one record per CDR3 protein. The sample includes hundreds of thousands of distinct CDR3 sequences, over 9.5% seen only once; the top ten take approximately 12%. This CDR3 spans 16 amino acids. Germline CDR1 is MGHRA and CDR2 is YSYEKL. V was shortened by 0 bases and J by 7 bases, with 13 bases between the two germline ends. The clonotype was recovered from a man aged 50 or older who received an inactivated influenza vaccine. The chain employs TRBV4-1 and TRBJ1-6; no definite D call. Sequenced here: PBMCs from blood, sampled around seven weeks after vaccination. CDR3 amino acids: CASSQERFEGNSPLHF. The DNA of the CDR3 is TGCGCCAGCAGCCAAGAACGGTTTGAAGGGAATTCACCCCTCCACTTT.